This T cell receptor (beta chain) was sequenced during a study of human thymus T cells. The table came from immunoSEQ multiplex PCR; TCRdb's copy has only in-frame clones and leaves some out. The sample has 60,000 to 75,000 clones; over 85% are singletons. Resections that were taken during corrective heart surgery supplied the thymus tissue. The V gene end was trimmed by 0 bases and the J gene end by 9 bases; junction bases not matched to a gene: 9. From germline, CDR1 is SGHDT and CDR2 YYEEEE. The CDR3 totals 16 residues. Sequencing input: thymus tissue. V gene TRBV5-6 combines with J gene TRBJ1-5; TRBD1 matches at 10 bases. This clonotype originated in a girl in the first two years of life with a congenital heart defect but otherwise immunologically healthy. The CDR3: CASSLARDRGRRPQHF. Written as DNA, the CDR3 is TGTGCCAGCAGCTTGGCCCGGGACAGGGGCCGGAGGCCCCAGCATTTT.